This T cell receptor beta chain was profiled in a study of T cell changes during pregnancy in multiple sclerosis. Sequenced by immunoSEQ multiplex PCR; TCRdb stores in-frame clones only, minus some. The sample carries some 19,000 clones, approximately 88% recorded once. The CDR3 is 15 amino acids. Deletions cut 0 bases from V and 11 bases from J, with 17 bases between. Germline V gene lookup returns CDR1 GTSNPN and CDR2 SVGIG (reference sequence). The receptor's source is a female donor in good health, enrolled as a control in a pregnancy study. J is TRBJ1-6 and V is TRBV30; D may be TRBD1 (5 bases). The material sequenced was CD8+ T cells from peripheral blood mononuclear cells, taken after pregnancy. In nucleotides, the CDR3 is TGTGCCTGGAGTGTACTTACGGGGGAAAGCACACCCCTCCACTTT. Translating gives CAWSVLTGESTPLHF.